The 32 T cell receptor beta chains listed next were all sequenced from one sample in a study of T cell responses to AZD1222 COVID-19 vaccine. Here immunoSEQ multiplex PCR was the method, and the copy in TCRdb shows in-frame clones only, minus some. This table holds approximately 140,000 clones, over 75% found once. Sample: peripheral blood, taken 28 days after the second AZD1222 dose. These receptors were taken from an adult who received the AZD1222 COVID-19 vaccine.

This chain joins TRBV7-9 and TRBJ2-7; TRBD1 aligns across 9 bases. CDR3 length: 16 residues. Looked up from germline, CDR1 is SEHNR and CDR2 is FQNEAQ (reference sequence). After removal of 5 bases from V and 2 bases from J, the junction contained 10 bases not matched to a gene. The CDR3 bases are TGTGCCAGCAGCAAGCTCCGGGACAGGGACACCTACGAGCAGTACTTC. Protein sequence: CASSKLRDRDTYEQYF. The full variable domain, rest sourced from reference TRBV7-9 and TRBJ2-7, is DTGVSQNPRHKITKRGQNVTFRCDPISEHNRLYWYRQTLGQGPEFLTYFQNEAQLEKSRLLSDRFSAERPKGSFSTLEIQRTEQGDSAMYLCASSKLRDRDTYEQYFGPGTRLTVT.

The chain joins TRBV10-2 to TRBJ2-5, with D perhaps TRBD1 (6 bases). CDR3 length: 13 residues. V lost 7 bases to trimming and J lost 3 bases, with 12 bases between them. Germline V gene data show CDR1 as WSHSY and CDR2 as SAAADI. The DNA of the CDR3 is TGCGCCAGCACACGGGACACCAAAGAGACCCAGTACTTC. Translated, it gives CASTRDTKETQYF.

This chain joins TRBV18 and TRBJ1-4; D unresolved. CDR1 KGHSH and CDR2 LQKENI come from the germline V gene. Trimming took 3 bases from V and 8 from J, leaving 13 bases between them. The CDR3 totals 14 residues. The CDR3 here is CASSPNFSVEKLFF. The CDR3 coding sequence is TGTGCCAGCTCACCCAACTTTAGTGTCGAAAAACTGTTTTTT. The full variable domain, completed using reference TRBV18 and TRBJ1-4, is NAGVMQNPRHLVRRRGQEARLRCSPMKGHSHVYWYRQLPEEGLKFMVYLQKENIIDESGMPKERFSAEFPKEGPSILRIQQVVRGDSAAYFCASSPNFSVEKLFFGSGTQLSVL.

The chain is built from TRBV19 and TRBJ1-3; D gene uncertain. The germline V gene has CDR1 LNHDA and CDR2 SQIVND (reference sequence). There are 17 residues in the CDR3. Trimming took off 3 bases at V and 4 bases at J, with 19 bases between the two ends. The CDR3 nucleotides are TGTGCCAGTAGTATCGACCGGGGAATGGAAAGGGGAAACACCATATATTTT. It encodes CASSIDRGMERGNTIYF.

The chain combines TRBV11-2 with TRBJ2-1, with D tentatively TRBD1 or TRBD2 (5 bases each). Germline lookup yields CDR1 SGHAT and CDR2 FQNNGV. V was cut by 1 base and J by 4 bases, with 11 bases left in between. The CDR3 is made up of 15 amino acids. CDR3 in amino acids: CASSLVGDGYNEQFF. In DNA, the CDR3 is TGTGCCAGCAGCTTAGTCGGGGACGGTTACAATGAGCAGTTCTTC.

DNA for the CDR3: TGTGCCAGCAGCCTATCGGCCGGCGGGATGGCAAATGAGCAGTTCTTC. Translating gives CASSLSAGGMANEQFF. V and J are TRBV4-2 and TRBJ2-1, with TRBD2 as a possible D gene (6 bases). V was shortened by 4 bases and J by 7 bases, with 20 bases between the two germline ends. CDR1 and CDR2 (germline): LGHNA, YNFKEQ. This CDR3 contains 16 residues.

This sequence joins TRBV27 and TRBJ1-1, with TRBD1 identical over 7 bases. Looked up from germline, CDR1 is MNHEY and CDR2 is SMNVEV (reference sequence). After removal of 6 bases from V and 3 bases from J, the junction contained 7 bases not matched to a gene. This CDR3 region has 14 residues. CDR3: CASRRYRGDTEAFF. The CDR3 region has the DNA TGTGCCAGCAGACGCTACAGGGGTGACACTGAAGCTTTCTTT.

The gene calls are TRBV19 and TRBJ2-1, with 14 positions matching TRBD2. The trim removed 3 bases at V and 0 bases at J, leaving 1 base unmatched. Germline CDR1 and CDR2: LNHDA and SQIVND (reference sequence). The CDR3 contains 17 residues. The CDR3 nucleotides are TGTGCCAGTAGTATGGGGACTAGCGGGAGCTCCTACAATGAGCAGTTCTTC. It translates to CASSMGTSGSSYNEQFF.

This clone is medium-sized by share. The chain links TRBV2 to TRBJ2-7, with 9 bases matching TRBD2. This CDR3 has 15 amino acids. CDR1 and CDR2 from the germline V gene are SNHLY and FYNNEI. Unmatched junction bases numbered 12, after V lost 7 bases and J lost 5 bases. CDR3 region: CASTQRGGRADEQYF. CDR3 coding DNA: TGTGCCAGCACCCAAAGGGGCGGGAGGGCCGACGAGCAGTACTTC.

V is TRBV2 and J is TRBJ1-2, with D tentatively TRBD1 (5 bases). V lost 10 bases and J 4 bases, leaving 19 bases between the germline ends. CDR1 is SNHLY, CDR2 FYNNEI, per germline. This CDR3 spans 14 amino acids. The CDR3 spells CAILLDRGRYGYTF. DNA for the CDR3: TGTGCCATCCTCCTCGACCGGGGCCGCTATGGCTACACCTTC.

This clone was seen only a few times. The chain links TRBV7-6 to TRBJ2-3, with D perhaps being TRBD1 or TRBD2 (6 bases each). Trimming took off 0 bases at V and 3 bases at J, with 16 bases between the two ends. Germline loops: CDR1 SGHVS, CDR2 FNYEAQ. CDR3 size: 17 residues. This CDR3 is CASSLAYPGGGTDTQYF. Written as DNA, the CDR3 is TGTGCCAGCAGCTTAGCCTATCCCGGGGGCGGTACAGATACGCAGTATTTT.

The chain couples TRBV9 to TRBJ1-2; TRBD1 aligns across 7 bases. The germline gives CDR1 SGDLS, CDR2 YYNGEE. With V trimmed by 4 bases and J by 3 bases, 15 bases remained unmatched. This CDR3 comprises 17 residues. The chain's CDR3 is CASSLQPEGAGHYGYTF. CDR3 sequence (DNA): TGTGCCAGCAGCCTTCAGCCTGAGGGGGCAGGACACTATGGCTACACCTTC.

This sequence joins TRBV11-2 and TRBJ1-1; a possible D gene is TRBD1 (5 bases). Trimming stripped 1 base from V and 6 bases from J, with 9 bases between. The CDR3 runs 13 residues. Germline-derived CDR1 and CDR2 are SGHAT and FQNNGV. The CDR3 nucleotides are TGTGCCAGCAGCTTAGGGGGGAGCGCTGAAGCTTTCTTT. Translating gives CASSLGGSAEAFF.

The genes are TRBV14 and TRBJ1-4, with 8 bases aligning to TRBD1. The CDR3 covers 14 residues. Germline V gene lookup returns CDR1 SGHDN and CDR2 FVKESK. V was pared by 2 bases and J by 7 bases, with 3 bases of the junction left unmatched. CDR3 sequence: CASSQRQGFEKLFF. The CDR3 DNA follows: TGTGCCAGCAGCCAAAGACAGGGGTTTGAAAAACTGTTTTTT.

This chain uses TRBV27 with TRBJ1-2; TRBD1 matches 8 bases. Germline CDR1 is MNHEY and CDR2 is SMNVEV (reference sequence). The V and J ends lost 6 bases and 6 bases, in that order; junction bases with no gene match: 6. The CDR3 extends over 13 amino acids. CDR3 sequence (DNA): TGTGCCAGCAGGCCTCAGGGGGCGGATGGCTACACCTTC. Its translation is CASRPQGADGYTF.

V is TRBV5-1 and J is TRBJ1-2; tentatively, D is TRBD1 (6 bases). The CDR3 spans 13 residues. Deletions cut 0 bases from V and 6 bases from J, with 9 bases between. Germline CDR1 and CDR2: SGHRS and YFSETQ. The CDR3 nucleotides are TGCGCCAGCAGCTTGGACAGGGCCGATGGCTACACCTTC. Translation: CASSLDRADGYTF.

This clone has more than one count but fewer than ten. Other DNA sequences from this sample encode an identical CDR3 as well. The chain recombines TRBV6-4 with TRBJ2-1, with a weak D call TRBD2 (6 bases). The CDR3 extends over 15 amino acids. The germline gives CDR1 MRHNA, CDR2 SNTAGT. The V gene lost 0 bases and the J gene lost 0 bases, with 6 bases spanning the gap. CDR3 nucleotides: TGTGCCAGCAGTGACTCTAGCGGCTCCTACAATGAGCAGTTCTTC. Protein sequence: CASSDSSGSYNEQFF.

The V call is TRBV5-1, the J call TRBJ2-7; 11 nucleotides match TRBD2. This CDR3 region has 16 residues. Germline assignment: CDR1 SGHRS and CDR2 YFSETQ. Germline trimming cut 0 bases from V and 6 bases from J; bases unmatched to any gene: 8. This CDR3 is CASSLEASGRRGEQYF. The CDR3 bases are TGCGCCAGCAGCTTGGAGGCTAGCGGGAGGCGGGGCGAGCAGTACTTC. Based on the CDR3 plus reference TRBV5-1 and TRBJ2-7, the full variable domain is KAGVTQTPRYLIKTRGQQVTLSCSPISGHRSVSWYQQTPGQGLQFLFEYFSETQRNKGNFPGRFSGRQFSNSRSEMNVSTLELGDSALYLCASSLEASGRRGEQYFGPGTRLTVT.

This clone was seen a single time. The gene calls are TRBV19 and TRBJ1-5; D perhaps matches TRBD1 (6 bases). Trimming left V 3 bases short and J 2 bases short, with 14 bases between. Germline lookup yields CDR1 LNHDA and CDR2 SQIVND (reference sequence). The CDR3 length is 16 residues. In nucleotides, the CDR3 is TGTGCCAGTAGTATGAGGGGGGGCATCGGCAATCAGCCCCAGCATTTT. Its translation: CASSMRGGIGNQPQHF. Based on the CDR3 plus reference TRBV19 and TRBJ1-5, the full variable domain is DGGITQSPKYLFRKEGQNVTLSCEQNLNHDAMYWYRQDPGQGLRLIYYSQIVNDFQKGDIAEGYSVSREKKESFPLTVTSAQKNPTAFYLCASSMRGGIGNQPQHFGDGTRLSIL.

The rearrangement uses TRBV18 and TRBJ1-4; no clear D. CDR1 is KGHSH and CDR2 is LQKENI in the germline V gene. The length of the CDR3 is 14 residues. Trimming cost V 3 bases and J 0 bases, with 5 bases left between them. The CDR3 loop is CASSPAATNEKLFF. DNA for the CDR3: TGTGCCAGCTCACCGGCAGCAACTAATGAAAAACTGTTTTTT.

The CDR3 reads CASSHLQTGSSYEQYF. The CDR3 region has the DNA TGCGCCAGCAGTCATCTCCAGACAGGGAGCTCCTACGAGCAGTACTTC. V gene TRBV23-1 combines with J gene TRBJ2-7, with TRBD1 identical over 7 bases. TRBV23-1 qualifies as an ORF whose function is uncertain. V lost 3 bases to trimming and J lost 0 bases; unmatched junction nucleotides: 8. The CDR3 loop spans 16 amino acids.

The rearrangement joins TRBV5-1 to TRBJ1-1; D is unclear. The CDR3 extends over 15 amino acids. Trimming removed 4 bases from V and 7 bases from J, with 20 bases in between. CDR1 SGHRS and CDR2 YFSETQ come from the germline V gene. The CDR3, as DNA: TGCGCCAGCAGCCCAGAACCTCGCTGGGGAGTTGAAGCTTTCTTT. It encodes CASSPEPRWGVEAFF.

The chain employs TRBV27 and TRBJ1-2; D is unclear. From germline, CDR1 is MNHEY and CDR2 SMNVEV (reference sequence). Trimming shortened V by 0 bases and J by 1 base, and 6 bases separated the two germline ends. The CDR3 is 14 residues long. The CDR3 region has the DNA TGTGCCAGCAGTTTATCCGGGTTTAACTATGGCTACACCTTC. It encodes CASSLSGFNYGYTF.

About this clone itself: The junction departs from the called germline gene at one end, perhaps through a read error. This chain connects TRBV10-1 to TRBJ1-1, with D hard to call. CDR1 WNHNN and CDR2 SYGVQD come from the germline V gene (reference sequence). The CDR3 contains 14 residues. In DNA form, the CDR3 reads TGCGCCAGCAGTGCATCACCGATGAACGCTGAAGCTTTCTTT. Its translation is CASSASPMNAEAFF.

This chain connects TRBV4-1 to TRBJ2-1; D is tentatively TRBD1 or TRBD2 (5 bases each). Germline V CDR1 and CDR2: MGHRA, YSYEKL. There are 16 residues in the CDR3. The V end was cut by 3 bases, the J end by 4 bases, with 16 bases between. The DNA for the CDR3 is TGCGCCAGCAGCCACGGGGACCGACGCCCATACAATGAGCAGTTCTTC. It yields the protein CASSHGDRRPYNEQFF.

V gene TRBV5-1 combines with J gene TRBJ1-6; maybe TRBD1 (5 bases). With 4 bases removed from V and 8 bases from J, the gap between germline ends came to 7 bases. CDR3 length equals 12 residues. Germline V gives CDR1 SGHRS, CDR2 YFSETQ. CDR3 loop: CASSPGDSPLHF. The CDR3 nucleotides read TGCGCCAGCAGCCCGGGGGATTCACCCCTCCACTTT.

This chain uses TRBV6-5 with TRBJ1-1; TRBD1 is a possible D gene (5 bases). Between the trimmed V and J ends, which lost 6 bases and 7 bases, there was a span of 18 bases. Germline CDR1 MNHEY, CDR2 SVGAGI. The CDR3 loop spans 14 amino acids. CDR3 nucleotides: TGTGCCAGCAGCTTAGAAGGGGTCCGGGGTGAAGCTTTCTTT. Amino acids: CASSLEGVRGEAFF.

This clone has just one count. This chain connects TRBV29-1 to TRBJ2-7; TRBD1 agrees at 8 bases. CDR1 is SQVTM and CDR2 is ANQGSEA in the germline V gene. With 7 bases clipped from V and 2 bases from J, the junction kept 4 bases outside the gene matches. This CDR3 is built from 12 residues. CDR3 nucleotide sequence: TGCAGCGCGCAACAGGGGGCCTACGAGCAGTACTTC. Translated: CSAQQGAYEQYF.

The DNA for the CDR3 is TGTGCCAGCAGCGTCCAGACTAGCGTCGGAGAAGAGCAGTACTTC. It codes for CASSVQTSVGEEQYF. This chain connects TRBV9 to TRBJ2-7, with 8 bases aligning to TRBD2. Germline CDR1 reads SGDLS; CDR2 reads YYNGEE. With V trimmed by 2 bases and J by 7 bases, 11 bases remained unmatched. This CDR3 has 15 residues.

The V call is TRBV5-8, the J call TRBJ2-2, with D tentatively TRBD2 (6 bases). This CDR3 comprises 16 residues. V lost 2 bases, J lost 6 bases, and 17 bases lay in between. CDR1 and CDR2 from the germline V gene are SGHTS and YDEGEE. CDR3 protein: CASSLPSGTSPGELFF. The CDR3 DNA is TGTGCCAGCAGCTTACCCTCCGGGACTTCGCCCGGGGAGCTGTTTTTT.

As DNA, the CDR3 is TGTGCCAGCACTAAGACAGGTCCGGGAAACACCATATATTTT. Its protein product is CASTKTGPGNTIYF. This rearrangement joins TRBV5-4 to TRBJ1-3; weak D call: TRBD1 (6 bases). V dropped 6 bases and J dropped 4 bases, with 14 bases sitting between them. CDR1 and CDR2 from the germline V gene are SGHNT and YYREEE (reference sequence). The CDR3 loop spans 14 amino acids.

The chain uses TRBV27 and TRBJ2-7; maybe TRBD2 (6 bases). Germline CDR1 MNHEY, CDR2 SMNVEV (reference sequence). This CDR3 is built from 15 residues. V shed 0 bases and J shed 1 base, with 10 bases lying between them. The CDR3 DNA reads as TGTGCCAGCAGTTTATCTTGGCGGGGATCCTACGAGCAGTACTTC. Translated, it gives CASSLSWRGSYEQYF.